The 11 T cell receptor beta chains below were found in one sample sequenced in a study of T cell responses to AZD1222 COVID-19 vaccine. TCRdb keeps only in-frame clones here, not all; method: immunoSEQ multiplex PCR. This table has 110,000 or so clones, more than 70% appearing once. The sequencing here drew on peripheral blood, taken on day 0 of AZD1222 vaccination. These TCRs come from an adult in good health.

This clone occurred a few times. This chain's CDR3 is CASSRGQGGTGNTIYF. DNA for the CDR3: TGTGCCAGCAGCCGTGGACAGGGCGGCACTGGAAACACCATATATTTT. The chain employs TRBV7-9 and TRBJ1-3, with TRBD1 matching 8 bases. The CDR3 extends over 16 amino acids. Germline loops: CDR1 SEHNR, CDR2 FQNEAQ (reference sequence). V shed 5 bases, J shed 2 bases, and the junction held 8 bases outside the gene matches.

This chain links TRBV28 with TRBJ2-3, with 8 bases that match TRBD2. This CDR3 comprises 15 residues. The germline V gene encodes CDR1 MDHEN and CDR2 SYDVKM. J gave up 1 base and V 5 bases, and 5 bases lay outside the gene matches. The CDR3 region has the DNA TGTGCCAGCAGTCCCGCAGCGGGGGGCACAGATACGCAGTATTTT. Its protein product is CASSPAAGGTDTQYF.

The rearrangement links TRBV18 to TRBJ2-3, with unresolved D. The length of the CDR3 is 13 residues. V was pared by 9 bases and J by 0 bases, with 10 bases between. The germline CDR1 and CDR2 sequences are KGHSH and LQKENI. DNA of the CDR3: TGTGCCAGTCAATCGGGTAGCACAGATACGCAGTATTTT. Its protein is CASQSGSTDTQYF.

The chain's CDR3 is CASSLADRARGGYTF. The CDR3 coding sequence is TGTGCCAGCAGTTTAGCCGACAGGGCAAGAGGAGGCTACACCTTC. V usage is TRBV28 and J usage is TRBJ1-2; 7 bases match TRBD1. Per germline, CDR1 MDHEN and CDR2 SYDVKM. J gave up 8 bases and V 2 bases, and 11 bases lay outside the gene matches. The CDR3 runs to 15 residues.

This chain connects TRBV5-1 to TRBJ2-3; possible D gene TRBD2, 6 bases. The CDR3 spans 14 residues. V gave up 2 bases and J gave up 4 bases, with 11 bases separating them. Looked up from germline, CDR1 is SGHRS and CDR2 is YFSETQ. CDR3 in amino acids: CASSFSGGPDTQYF. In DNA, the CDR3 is TGCGCCAGCAGCTTTTCCGGAGGGCCAGATACGCAGTATTTT.

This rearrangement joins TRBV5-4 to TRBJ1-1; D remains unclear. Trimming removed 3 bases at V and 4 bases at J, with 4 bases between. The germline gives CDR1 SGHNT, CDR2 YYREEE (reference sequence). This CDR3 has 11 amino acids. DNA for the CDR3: TGTGCCAGCAGCTGGGGCACTGAAGCTTTCTTT. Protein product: CASSWGTEAFF.

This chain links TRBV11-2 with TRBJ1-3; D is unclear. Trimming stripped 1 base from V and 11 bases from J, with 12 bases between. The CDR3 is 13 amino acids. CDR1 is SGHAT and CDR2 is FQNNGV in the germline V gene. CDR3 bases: TGTGCCAGCAGCTTAGGCGGCAGCCCGGCCATATATTTT. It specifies CASSLGGSPAIYF. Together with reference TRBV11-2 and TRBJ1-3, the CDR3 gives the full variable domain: EAGVAQSPRYKIIEKRQSVAFWCNPISGHATLYWYQQILGQGPKLLIQFQNNGVVDDSQLPKDRFSAERLKGVDSTLKIQPAKLEDSAVYLCASSLGGSPAIYFGEGSWLTVV.

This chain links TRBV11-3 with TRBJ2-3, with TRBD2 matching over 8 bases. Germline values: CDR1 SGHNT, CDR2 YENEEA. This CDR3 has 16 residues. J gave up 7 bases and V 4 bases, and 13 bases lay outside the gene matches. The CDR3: CASSSLGPAGVHTQYF. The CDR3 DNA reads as TGTGCCAGCAGCTCATTAGGGCCAGCGGGGGTCCATACGCAGTATTTT.

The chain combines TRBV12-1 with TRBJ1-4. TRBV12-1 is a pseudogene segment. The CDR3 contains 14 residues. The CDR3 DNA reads TGTGCCAGCAGCCTGGCCCAAGGGTTAGGAAAACTGTTTTTT. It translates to CASSLAQGLGKLFF.

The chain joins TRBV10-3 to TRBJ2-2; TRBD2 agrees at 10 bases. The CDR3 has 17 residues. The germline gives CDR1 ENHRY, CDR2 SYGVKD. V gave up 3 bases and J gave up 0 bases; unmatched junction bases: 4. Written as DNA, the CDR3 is TGTGCCATCAGTGATTCCGGACTAGCGGCGAACACCGGGGAGCTGTTTTTT. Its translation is CAISDSGLAANTGELFF.

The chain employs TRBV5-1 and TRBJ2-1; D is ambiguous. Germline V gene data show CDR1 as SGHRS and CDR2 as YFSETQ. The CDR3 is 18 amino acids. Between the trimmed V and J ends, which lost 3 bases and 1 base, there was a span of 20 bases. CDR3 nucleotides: TGCGCCAGCAGCTGGGGTGGGTCAGCAAGCAGGTCCTACAATGAGCAGTTCTTC. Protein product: CASSWGGSASRSYNEQFF.